The 22 T cell receptor beta chains below all came from one sample that was sequenced in a study of identical twins. From the 5' RACE reads, TCRdb called clonotypes with MiXCR, one entry per CDR3 protein. The sample lists 470,000 or so distinct CDR3 sequences, 20% to 25% occurring once. The same specimen was also included in a second study, on T cells expressing NK-cell markers.

The sample consisted of CD4+ T cells sorted from blood. These receptors came from a woman under 30 in good health.

The rearrangement uses TRBV6-5 and TRBJ2-4; D remains unclear. This CDR3 contains 14 residues. Germline V gene lookup returns CDR1 MNHEY and CDR2 SVGAGI. V was cut by 5 bases and J by 8 bases, with 16 bases left in between. The CDR3 is CASSHPLRVDIQYF. As DNA, the CDR3 is TGTGCCAGCAGTCACCCACTTAGGGTTGACATTCAGTACTTC.

V and J are TRBV6-6 and TRBJ1-1; unclear D gene. The CDR3 runs to 10 residues. CDR1 and CDR2 from the germline V gene are MNHNY and SVGAGI (reference sequence). The germline V and J ends were trimmed by 6 bases and 7 bases, with 6 bases remaining between them. CDR3 amino acids: CASRQFEAFF. The CDR3 DNA sequence: TGTGCCAGCAGACAGTTTGAAGCTTTCTTT.

This chain's CDR3 is CASSEAEDTQYF. The CDR3 nucleotides read TGTGCCAGCAGTGAAGCAGAAGATACGCAGTATTTT. The chain links TRBV2 to TRBJ2-3; no firm D call. The CDR3 contains 12 residues. The V gene's germline CDR1 is SNHLY and CDR2 FYNNEI. V was clipped by 0 bases and J by 5 bases, with 3 bases between them.

The rearrangement links TRBV20-1 to TRBJ2-7, with TRBD1 matching over 12 bases. Looked up from germline, CDR1 is DFQATT and CDR2 is SNEGSKA (reference sequence). The junction had 5 bases not matched to a gene; V was cut back by 0 bases and J by 5 bases. The CDR3 has 15 residues. The CDR3 is CSARDRGTGGDEQYF. The CDR3 region has the DNA TGCAGTGCTAGAGATAGGGGGACAGGGGGCGACGAGCAGTACTTC.

This clonotype is medium-sized in the sample. The chain couples TRBV29-1 to TRBJ2-5; D tentatively fits TRBD1 or TRBD2 (5 bases each). The germline V gene has CDR1 SQVTM and CDR2 ANQGSEA. CDR3 length: 12 residues. Trimming took 3 bases from V and 4 from J, leaving 9 bases between them. This CDR3 is CSVEGGGETQYF. The CDR3 DNA sequence: TGCAGCGTTGAGGGTGGGGGAGAGACCCAGTACTTC.

This sequence joins TRBV20-1 and TRBJ2-1; 15 bases fit TRBD2. Looked up from germline, CDR1 is DFQATT and CDR2 is SNEGSKA (reference sequence). The CDR3 runs to 16 residues. Trimming removed 3 bases from V and 10 bases from J; junction bases left unmatched: 10. The DNA of the CDR3 is TGCAGTGCTAGTGAGGGACTAGCGGGGGGCGGGCGCGAGCAGTTCTTC. Translation: CSASEGLAGGGREQFF.

This chain connects TRBV11-3 to TRBJ2-3; D unclear. This CDR3 spans 12 amino acids. CDR1 is SGHNT and CDR2 is YENEEA in the germline V gene. Between the trimmed V and J ends, which lost 6 bases and 3 bases, there was a span of 7 bases. CDR3: CASSGLTDTQYF. In DNA, the CDR3 is TGTGCCAGCAGTGGGTTGACAGATACGCAGTATTTT.

The chain recombines TRBV20-1 with TRBJ1-4; D uncertain. Germline V gives CDR1 DFQATT, CDR2 SNEGSKA (reference sequence). Trimming shortened V by 3 bases and J by 8 bases, and 10 bases separated the two germline ends. This CDR3 spans 12 amino acids. CDR3 nucleotide sequence: TGCAGTGCTAGTAGATCCGAGGAAAAACTGTTTTTT. It translates to CSASRSEEKLFF.

This clonotype was seen only a few times. This chain connects TRBV4-3 to TRBJ2-2; D is undetermined. The CDR3 contains 13 residues. V was shortened by 0 bases and J by 6 bases, with 5 bases between the two germline ends. CDR1 is LGHNA and CDR2 is YSLEER in the germline V gene. CDR3 protein: CASSQDRAGELFF. CDR3 coding DNA: TGCGCCAGCAGCCAAGATAGGGCCGGGGAGCTGTTTTTT.

The chain joins TRBV20-1 to TRBJ2-7; 8 bases map to TRBD2. CDR1 and CDR2 (germline): DFQATT, SNEGSKA (reference sequence). Unmatched junction bases numbered 9, after V lost 6 bases and J lost 2 bases. This CDR3 is built from 14 residues. This CDR3 is CSALTAGGTYEQYF. CDR3 bases: TGCAGTGCCCTTACGGCGGGAGGAACCTACGAGCAGTACTTC.

This clonotype was picked up one time. This chain uses TRBV6-5 with TRBJ1-2; 7 bases line up with TRBD1. The J segment lost 7 bases and the V segment lost 2 bases, leaving 10 bases of the junction unmatched. Germline values: CDR1 MNHEY, CDR2 SVGAGI. The CDR3 has 15 amino acids. CDR3 sequence: CASSYGFRQGGGYTF. The DNA of the CDR3 is TGTGCCAGCAGTTACGGTTTTAGACAGGGAGGTGGCTACACCTTC.

This clonotype was seen a handful of times. The chain uses TRBV5-5 and TRBJ1-2; D remains ambiguous. The CDR3 is 11 residues long. Germline assignment: CDR1 SGHKS and CDR2 YYEKEE (reference sequence). V lost 0 bases, J lost 6 bases, and 3 bases lay in between. CDR3 DNA: TGTGCCAGCAGCTTGGTCAATGGCTACACCTTC. Its translation: CASSLVNGYTF.

CDR3 bases: TGTGCCAGCTCACCTGGGGGGACGGGACAACCCTACGAGCAGTACTTC. Translating it yields CASSPGGTGQPYEQYF. V and J are TRBV18 and TRBJ2-7; D tentatively fits TRBD1 or TRBD2 (6 bases each). V was trimmed by 3 bases and J by 2 bases, leaving 17 bases between them. This CDR3 comprises 16 residues. Germline CDR1 reads KGHSH; CDR2 reads LQKENI.

This chain connects TRBV7-8 to TRBJ2-2; TRBD1 is a possible D gene (6 bases). V was shortened by 3 bases and J by 6 bases, with 14 bases between the two germline ends. There are 15 residues in the CDR3. Germline lookup yields CDR1 SGHVS and CDR2 FQNEAQ. The CDR3 sequence is CASSFTGISAGELFF. The CDR3 region has the DNA TGTGCCAGCAGCTTTACAGGGATCTCAGCCGGGGAGCTGTTTTTT.

This clonotype was seen a few times. The J gene is TRBJ2-3, the V gene TRBV6-5; 10 bases map to TRBD2. Trimming took 0 bases from V and 5 from J; bases not matched to a gene: 11. Germline V CDR1 and CDR2: MNHEY, SVGAGI. This CDR3 region has 18 residues. The CDR3 sequence is CASSYSISGGVRVDTQYF. The CDR3 bases are TGTGCCAGCAGTTACTCGATAAGCGGGGGGGTACGGGTAGATACGCAGTATTTT.

This clonotype was seen a handful of times. The chain has TRBV12-3 or TRBV12-4 and TRBJ1-1, with 11 bases matching TRBD1. V lost 6 bases to trimming and J lost 6 bases; unmatched junction nucleotides: 3. The CDR3 has 13 residues. CDR3 nucleotides: TGTGCCAGCAGGGGACAGGGGGTCGCTGAAGCTTTCTTT. Translating it yields CASRGQGVAEAFF.

This clonotype turned up a few times. The CDR3 here is CAISTNREGTDTQYF. CDR3 coding DNA: TGTGCCATCAGTACGAACAGGGAAGGCACAGATACGCAGTATTTT. V usage is TRBV10-3 and J usage is TRBJ2-3; a weak D match, TRBD1 (6 bases). Germline values: CDR1 ENHRY, CDR2 SYGVKD. V shed 5 bases and J shed 1 base, with 13 bases lying between them. The CDR3 spans 15 residues.

The table lists this clonotype with a few counts. The gene calls are TRBV6-5 and TRBJ1-1, with D perhaps TRBD1 (6 bases). In germline, CDR1 is MNHEY, CDR2 SVGAGI. This CDR3 is built from 14 residues. V lost 2 bases, J lost 8 bases, and 15 bases lay in between. The CDR3 spells CASSYGGLASEAFF. In nucleotides, the CDR3 is TGTGCCAGCAGTTACGGGGGCCTGGCATCCGAAGCTTTCTTT.

The chain joins TRBV20-1 to TRBJ2-3; 7 bases fit TRBD2. There are 16 residues in the CDR3. From germline, CDR1 is DFQATT and CDR2 SNEGSKA (reference sequence). The V gene end was trimmed by 5 bases and the J gene end by 2 bases; junction bases not matched to a gene: 13. The CDR3 region is CSASTATSRITDTQYF. The CDR3 region has the DNA TGCAGTGCTTCCACCGCGACTAGCAGAATCACAGATACGCAGTATTTT.

A word on this clonotype: A junction boundary mismatches the germline segment, possibly from a read error. The rearrangement uses TRBV29-1 and TRBJ2-1; no clear D gene. Per the germline V gene, CDR1 is SQVTM and CDR2 is ANQGSEA. The CDR3 is 14 amino acids. CDR3 coding DNA: TGCAGCGTTGGGGCGCCAGGCTCTTACAATGTGCAGTTCTTC. It codes for CSVGAPGSYNVQFF.

V is TRBV5-8 and J is TRBJ2-5; D may be TRBD1 or TRBD2 (5 bases each). V lost 0 bases to trimming and J lost 4 bases, with 16 bases between them. The germline V gene encodes CDR1 SGHTS and CDR2 YDEGEE. The CDR3 is 16 residues long. The CDR3: CASSLDGGGGSETQYF. Written as DNA, the CDR3 is TGTGCCAGCAGCTTGGATGGGGGTGGAGGTTCAGAGACCCAGTACTTC.

This clonotype was seen a handful of times. The chain links TRBV5-1 to TRBJ2-2; D uncertain. The CDR3 has 16 residues. V gave up 5 bases and J gave up 1 base, with 15 bases separating them. The germline V gene has CDR1 SGHRS and CDR2 YFSETQ. This chain's CDR3 is CASSTPHGVNTGELFF. CDR3 coding DNA: TGCGCCAGCAGTACTCCGCATGGGGTGAACACCGGGGAGCTGTTTTTT. Filled out from reference TRBV5-1 and TRBJ2-2, the complete variable domain reads KAGVTQTPRYLIKTRGQQVTLSCSPISGHRSVSWYQQTPGQGLQFLFEYFSETQRNKGNFPGRFSGRQFSNSRSEMNVSTLELGDSALYLCASSTPHGVNTGELFFGEGSRLTVL.